What follows is one T cell receptor beta chain and its context. Its antigen has not been determined. No clone much larger than this one lies a single base away; base qualities are absent. The entry originates in a study of esophageal squamous cell carcinoma under preoperative chemotherapy (dated 2018 in TCRdb). With regard to the full study: TCR repertoires were profiled in both peripheral blood T cells and tumor-infiltrating lymphocytes. The effects of paclitaxel-nedaplatin chemotherapy on T-cell receptor repertoires in patients with esophageal squamous cell carcinoma were assessed. Five or six patients with primary esophageal squamous cell carcinoma were included in the cohort. Repertoires from samples obtained before paclitaxel-nedaplatin therapy were compared with repertoires from samples obtained after paclitaxel-nedaplatin therapy. Results and caveats for the whole study, not just this receptor: After chemotherapy, TCR diversity rose significantly in peripheral T cells, but this increase was not seen in tumor-infiltrating lymphocytes. Post-treatment tumor-infiltrating lymphocytes appeared to be derived in part from peripheral T cells migrating into the tumor, rather than solely from local clonal changes. Clonotype frequencies shifted immediately and substantially under paclitaxel-nedaplatin therapy, and abundant clones were more likely to contract than to amplify. A small cohort was used, with only four or five patients with esophageal squamous cell carcinoma being analyzed.

The library was made by PCR. Sequencing was performed on a HiSeq X Ten. TCR repertoires were characterized by high-throughput sequencing. TCRdb reprocessing: public reads trimmed at Q25 with fastp, clones called with MiXCR, in-frame beta chains kept. Rows merge per CDR3 protein into single entries with the most common DNA and genes. The sample table holds approximately 15,000 distinct CDR3 sequences, of which less than 65% were seen once. About 53% of the sample is in the top ten clones. This sample's time point label indicates: before preoperative PTX-NDP chemotherapy. Before surgery, patients were given paclitaxel-nedaplatin as preoperative chemotherapy. This clonotype originated in a human donor with esophageal squamous cell carcinoma. The donor label of this sample is uncertain. The specimen was taken from a patient given preoperative chemotherapy.

Here is the DNA: TGTGCCAGCAGCTTAATCGTCCCCTCCTACAATGAGCAGTTCTTC. Its protein is CASSLIVPSYNEQFF. The chain links TRBV7-9 with TRBJ2-1, with the D gene call left open. The CDR3 numbers 15 residues from cysteine through phenylalanine. The only DNA kept is the CDR3, 45 bases in frame from the first base. The germline V gene (reference sequence) specifies SEHNR as CDR1 and FQNEAQ as CDR2. The junction carries 8 bases between V and J, which are trimmed by 2 bases and 0 bases respectively.